Ten or more counts support the clone carrying this T cell receptor beta chain. The antigen is not known. This sample was included in a study of T-cell reconstitution after alpha-beta-depleted transplantation in children. The study's findings and limits: Reportedly, only several hundred clones from non-depleted graft cells drove alpha-beta T-cell counts at about two months. At one year after transplant, newly produced T cells mostly accounted for T-cell counts and diversity.

Preparation of the TCRbeta library used unique molecular identifiers. TCRdb used MiXCR to reprocess the PCR reads, holding one entry per CDR3 protein. The profile covers 350,000 to 500,000 distinct CDR3 sequences, with around 46% appearing a single time and approximately 30% taken by the ten largest. The CDR3 spans 16 residues. Trimming stripped 4 bases from V and 3 bases from J, with 19 bases between. The germline gives CDR1 MNHEY, CDR2 SVGEGT. J is TRBJ2-7 and V is TRBV6-2 or TRBV6-3; D is possibly TRBD1 (6 bases). The sample consisted of PBMCs, taken before TCRalphabeta/CD19-depleted stem cell transplant. The receptor was isolated from a girl aged 2-10 years with aplastic anemia, due to receive a stem cell transplant. CDR3 protein: CASSSPSPQGSYEQYF. The CDR3 nucleotides are TGTGCCAGCAGTTCACCCTCCCCCCAGGGGAGCTACGAGCAGTACTTC.